Listed below are T cell receptor beta chains from one sample, sequenced in a study of blood T cell repertoires in COVID-19. Libraries were prepared by immunoSEQ multiplex PCR; TCRdb keeps only in-frame clonotypes and omits some of them. The sample includes roughly 250,000 clones, 70% to 90% of them seen just once. Sequencing used peripheral blood. The source is a woman in her thirties or forties who had recovered from COVID-19. Each CDR3 is given with its conserved first and last residue. A D gene is named only where the DNA matches it firmly. Some rows have no size entry. The others give once, few or many, or a class for an expanded clone.

TRBV10-3	TRBJ1-1	TRBD1	NA	CAISESVGDRGRTEAFF	TGTGCCATCAGTGAGTCCGTGGGGGACAGGGGGAGAACTGAAGCTTTCTTT
TRBV6-2/TRBV6-3	TRBJ2-7	TRBD1	NA	CASSQPGQTSSYEQYF	TGTGCCAGCAGTCAACCGGGACAGACGTCTTCCTACGAGCAGTACTTC
TRBV11-3	TRBJ2-3	TRBD2	NA	CASSFRLAGVAMDTQYF	TGTGCCAGCAGCTTCCGACTAGCGGGAGTAGCAATGGATACGCAGTATTTT
TRBV2	TRBJ2-5	NA	NA	CASSSRRETQYF	TGTGCCAGCAGTTCGCGAAGAGAGACCCAGTACTTC
TRBV2	TRBJ1-2	TRBD1	NA	CASSEGTGTGGGRGYTF	TGTGCCAGCAGTGAAGGAACCGGGACAGGGGGCGGACGTGGCTACACCTTC
TRBV4-3	TRBJ2-2	NA	NA	CASSQEPEINTGELFF	TGCGCCAGCAGCCAAGAGCCGGAGATAAACACCGGGGAGCTGTTTTTT
TRBV6-5	TRBJ2-5	TRBD1	NA	CASTGQGQETQYF	TGTGCCAGCACCGGACAGGGCCAAGAGACCCAGTACTTC
TRBV5-5	TRBJ2-4	TRBD1	NA	CASSLGQGALNTKNIQYF	TGTGCCAGCAGCTTAGGACAGGGGGCATTGAATACCAAAAACATTCAGTACTTC
TRBV18	TRBJ1-4	NA	NA	CASSPRTGTTNEKLFF	TGTGCCAGCTCACCAAGGACCGGGACAACTAATGAAAAACTGTTTTTT
TRBV21-1	TRBJ2-1	NA	NA	CASSKRGYSYNEQFF	TGTGCCAGCAGCAAAAGGGGTTACTCCTACAATGAGCAGTTCTTC
TRBV28	TRBJ1-5	NA	NA	CASSLLTVSSNQPQHF	TGTGCCAGCAGTTTATTAACGGTTAGTAGCAATCAGCCCCAGCATTTT
TRBV3-1/TRBV3-2	TRBJ1-4	NA	NA	CASRTGNLANEKLFF	TGTGCCAGCAGAACAGGGAACTTGGCTAATGAAAAACTGTTTTTT
TRBV7-9	TRBJ2-1	TRBD1	NA	CASSLSEWDRSKDNEQFF	TGTGCCAGCAGCTTGTCGGAATGGGACAGGTCGAAGGACAATGAGCAGTTCTTC
TRBV18	TRBJ2-1	TRBD2	NA	CASSPKLAAYNEQFF	TGTGCCAGCTCACCAAAACTAGCGGCCTACAATGAGCAGTTCTTC
TRBV5-6	TRBJ2-5	NA	NA	CASSLGGVRGSETQYF	TGTGCCAGCAGCTTGGGTGGGGTAAGGGGATCAGAGACCCAGTACTTC
TRBV11-2	TRBJ2-7	TRBD2	few	CASSFVLAGDYEQYF	TGTGCCAGCAGCTTCGTACTAGCGGGGGACTACGAGCAGTACTTC
TRBV14	TRBJ1-4	NA	NA	CASSQRTREKLFF	TGTGCCAGCAGCCAGCGCACCCGGGAAAAACTGTTTTTT
TRBV15	TRBJ1-4	TRBD1	NA	CATSRDRATNEKLFF	TGTGCCACCAGCAGGGACAGGGCAACTAATGAAAAACTGTTTTTT
TRBV2	TRBJ1-5	TRBD1	NA	CASKEGGYSNQPQHF	TGTGCCAGCAAGGAAGGGGGCTATAGCAATCAGCCCCAGCATTTT
TRBV2	TRBJ2-6	TRBD1	NA	CASSDRVSGANVLTF	TGTGCCAGCAGCGACAGGGTCTCTGGGGCCAACGTCCTGACTTTC
TRBV4-3	TRBJ2-7	TRBD2	NA	CASSQDLGGGRIEQYF	TGCGCCAGCAGCCAAGATCTGGGGGGAGGGCGGATCGAGCAGTACTTC
TRBV5-6	TRBJ1-2	NA	NA	CASSPGDTAHGYTF	TGTGCCAGCAGCCCAGGGGATACCGCACATGGCTACACCTTC
TRBV14	TRBJ2-3	TRBD2	NA	CASSPFSGGQRDTQYF	TGTGCCAGCAGCCCCTTTAGCGGGGGGCAGAGAGATACGCAGTATTTT
TRBV2	TRBJ2-3	TRBD2	NA	CASAASGLSPTDTQYF	TGTGCCAGTGCGGCTAGCGGGTTATCCCCCACAGATACGCAGTATTTT
TRBV4-3	TRBJ2-7	NA	NA	CASSQDSTRGEQYF	TGCGCCAGCAGCCAAGATTCGACCCGGGGCGAGCAGTACTTC
TRBV7-2	TRBJ2-2	TRBD2	NA	CASSLRLAGGPGELFF	TGTGCCAGCAGCTTAAGACTAGCGGGAGGGCCCGGGGAGCTGTTTTTT